The rows below give T cell receptor beta chains drawn from one sample of a study of blood T cell repertoires in COVID-19. Only in-frame clones appear in the TCRdb table, and some are missing; sequencing was by immunoSEQ multiplex PCR. In the table there are about 230,000 clones, 90% of which are singletons. Sequencing was done on a sample of peripheral blood. The receptors derive from a young man with COVID-19, enrolled during active disease. The CDR3 runs from the conserved cysteine through the conserved F or W. The D gene is left open where the match is weak. Where a row states a size, it is once, few, many or the class of an expanded clone; other rows omit it.

D | length | J | size | V | CDR3 | DNA
TRBD1 | 13 | TRBJ2-7 | . | TRBV7-2 | CASSSGQTYEQYF | TGTGCCAGCAGCTCGGGACAGACCTACGAGCAGTACTTC
. | 11 | TRBJ2-1 | . | TRBV27 | CASTWANEQFF | TGTGCCAGCACCTGGGCCAATGAGCAGTTCTTC
. | 17 | TRBJ1-5 | . | TRBV3-1/TRBV3-2 | CASSHGARGVGHQPQHF | TGTGCCAGCAGCCACGGCGCCAGGGGCGTAGGGCATCAGCCCCAGCATTTT
TRBD2 | 15 | TRBJ2-5 | . | TRBV11-3 | CASSLGTSVQETQYF | TGTGCCAGCAGCTTAGGAACTAGCGTACAAGAGACCCAGTACTTC
. | 15 | TRBJ1-1 | . | TRBV6-5 | CASRHQAQLNTEAFF | TGTGCCAGCAGACACCAGGCACAGCTGAACACTGAAGCTTTCTTT
TRBD1 | 16 | TRBJ2-7 | . | TRBV7-2 | CASTPVSGGASYEQYF | TGTGCCAGCACCCCCGTCTCAGGGGGCGCCTCCTACGAGCAGTACTTC
TRBD1 | 12 | TRBJ1-2 | . | TRBV12-3/TRBV12-4 | CASSGTDYGYTF | TGTGCCAGCAGCGGGACAGACTATGGCTACACCTTC
. | 15 | TRBJ2-1 | . | TRBV7-8 | CASSLEQQSYNEQFF | TGTGCCAGCAGCTTAGAACAGCAATCATACAATGAGCAGTTCTTC
. | 15 | TRBJ2-5 | . | TRBV19 | CASSISLYKRETQYF | TGTGCCAGTAGTATAAGTCTTTATAAGCGAGAGACCCAGTACTTC
. | 15 | TRBJ1-2 | once | TRBV11-2 | CASSLVGEGAYGYTF | TGTGCCAGCAGCTTAGTGGGTGAGGGTGCCTATGGCTACACCTTC
TRBD1 | 16 | TRBJ1-2 | . | TRBV4-1 | CASSREGTGLFYGYTF | TGCGCCAGCAGCCGAGAAGGGACAGGCCTTTTCTATGGCTACACCTTC
TRBD2 | 15 | TRBJ2-7 | once | TRBV15 | CATSRETSGDYEQYF | TGTGCCACCAGCAGAGAGACTAGCGGGGATTACGAGCAGTACTTC
TRBD1 | 15 | TRBJ1-2 | . | TRBV12-5 | CASGLAGTGLYGYTF | TGTGCTAGTGGTTTGGCCGGGACAGGTCTCTATGGCTACACCTTC
. | 16 | TRBJ2-1 | . | TRBV24-1 | CATSAIRSPNYNEQFF | TGTGCCACCAGTGCAATTAGATCCCCGAACTACAATGAGCAGTTCTTC
. | 15 | TRBJ1-2 | . | TRBV6-6 | CASSSDRRVGYGYTF | TGTGCCAGCAGTTCCGACAGGCGAGTTGGCTATGGCTACACCTTC